The 8 T cell receptor beta chains given below trace back to one sample, sequenced in a study of shared clonotypes between healthy human individuals. Clones were sequenced by immunoSEQ multiplex PCR, and TCRdb holds only the in-frame ones, with some missing. The sample carries fewer than 100,000 clones, roughly 69% recorded once. Sequencing used memory CD8+ T cells sorted from blood. Subset noted: CD45RO+ cells pooled with CCR7-negative TemRA cells. These TCRs come from a man in his thirties or forties in good health.

As concerns this clone: The sample has other DNA sequences that encode this CDR3 too. The chain has TRBV5-4 and TRBJ2-7; D uncertain. The length of the CDR3 is 12 residues. CDR1 and CDR2 from the germline V gene are SGHNT and YYREEE (reference sequence). Trimming removed 5 bases at V and 4 bases at J, with 10 bases between. Here the CDR3 DNA reads TGTGCCAGCAGTTTAGTTGGGTACGAGCAGTACTTC. Its protein is CASSLVGYEQYF. The full variable domain, in which reference TRBV5-4 and TRBJ2-7 provide the parts outside the CDR3, is ETGVTQSPTHLIKTRGQQVTLRCSSQSGHNTVSWYQQALGQGPQFIFQYYREEENGRGNFPPRFSGLQFPNYSSELNVNALELDDSALYLCASSLVGYEQYFGPGTRLTVT.

On this clone: With a much larger clone just one base away, this may be a read error. The chain couples TRBV25-1 to TRBJ2-7, with 9 bases identical to TRBD1. The length of the CDR3 is 15 residues. Germline CDR1 reads MGHDK; CDR2 reads SYGVNS. V was clipped by 6 bases and J by 5 bases; unmatched bases: 11. The CDR3 sequence is CASSISGTGTHEQYF. The CDR3 DNA follows: TGTGCCAGCAGCATATCCGGGACAGGGACCCACGAGCAGTACTTC.

The chain employs TRBV10-2 and TRBJ2-7; D gene uncertain. The CDR3 is 13 residues long. V lost 8 bases and J 0 bases, leaving 11 bases between the germline ends. CDR1 is WSHSY and CDR2 is SAAADI in the germline V gene. The DNA for the CDR3 is TGCGCCAGCGGATCTACCAGCTCCTACGAGCAGTACTTC. This gives the protein CASGSTSSYEQYF.

The chain combines TRBV10-3 with TRBJ1-1; no clear D gene. The V gene's germline CDR1 is ENHRY and CDR2 SYGVKD. The CDR3 has 13 amino acids. V was trimmed by 0 bases and J by 10 bases, leaving 12 bases between them. The CDR3 DNA sequence: TGTGCCATCAGTGAGTCCCGCGGGAAAAGAGCTTTCTTT. Protein sequence: CAISESRGKRAFF.

This clone was found a few times. V is TRBV7-2 and J is TRBJ2-7; no definite D call. Trimming cost V 3 bases and J 4 bases, with 13 bases left between them. This CDR3 contains 14 residues. Germline V gene data show CDR1 as SGHTA and CDR2 as FQGNSA. Here the CDR3 reads CASSFRHLQYEQYF. The CDR3 nucleotides read TGTGCCAGCAGCTTTCGCCATTTGCAGTACGAGCAGTACTTC. The full variable domain, in which reference TRBV7-2 and TRBJ2-7 provide the parts outside the CDR3, is GAGVSQSPSNKVTEKGKDVELRCDPISGHTALYWYRQSLGQGLEFLIYFQGNSAPDKSGLPSDRFSAERTGGSVSTLTIQRTQQEDSAVYLCASSFRHLQYEQYFGPGTRLTVT.

The V and J genes are TRBV10-3 and TRBJ2-2; D uncertain. Germline assignment: CDR1 ENHRY and CDR2 SYGVKD. This CDR3 spans 15 amino acids. V was shortened by 3 bases and J by 5 bases, with 13 bases between the two germline ends. CDR3 DNA: TGTGCCATCAGTGACGGTAACACGCTTACCGGGGAGCTGTTTTTT. Residues: CAISDGNTLTGELFF.

J is TRBJ2-1 and V is TRBV10-1; perhaps TRBD2 as D (6 bases). V lost 0 bases and J lost 7, with 10 bases in between. Germline CDR1 and CDR2: WNHNN and SYGVQD (reference sequence). The CDR3 spans 14 residues. The CDR3 here is CASSESFGRNEQFF. DNA for the CDR3: TGCGCCAGCAGTGAGTCATTTGGGAGGAATGAGCAGTTCTTC.

The chain combines TRBV11-2 with TRBJ2-7; a possible D gene is TRBD2 (7 bases). CDR1 is SGHAT, CDR2 FQNNGV, per germline. The CDR3 has 14 residues. V shed 4 bases and J shed 6 bases, with 16 bases lying between them. The CDR3 loop reads CASSSTRGRLEQYF. In DNA, the CDR3 is TGTGCCAGCAGCTCAACGCGGGGGCGTCTCGAGCAGTACTTC.